Listed here are 25 T cell receptor beta chains from one sample, sequenced in a study of naive and memory T cell subsets. Study results and caveats: A few larger clonotypes appeared in naive repertoires, especially CD8, possibly memory cells re-expressing CD45RA.

Both TRBC1 and TRBC2 were covered by a beta constant-region primer of two equimolar oligonucleotides. The ligated cDNA underwent four PCR rounds using SP2 and nested alpha and beta constant-region primers. MiXCR, applied by TCRdb to the UMI-ligation and nested PCR reads, yields one record per CDR3 protein. The sample has 150,000 or so distinct CDR3 sequences, over 20% seen once. Their target antigens are unknown. Sequencing was carried out using naive CD4+ T cells from blood. These receptors originate from a human donor in good health.

The chain carries TRBV18 and TRBJ2-1; 14 bases are a match to TRBD2. V was clipped by 5 bases and J by 0 bases; unmatched bases: 12. CDR3 size: 20 residues. Germline lookup yields CDR1 KGHSH and CDR2 LQKENI. For the CDR3, the DNA is TGTGCCAGCTCAGAAAGGACTAGCGGGAGGATCGGGAGCTCCTACAATGAGCAGTTCTTC. This codes for CASSERTSGRIGSSYNEQFF.

The sample holds many counts of this clonotype. The genes are TRBV6-5 and TRBJ2-7, with 7 positions matching TRBD1. From germline, CDR1 is MNHEY and CDR2 SVGAGI. The CDR3 totals 15 residues. The V and J ends lost 1 base and 2 bases, in that order; junction bases with no gene match: 5. CDR3 sequence (DNA): TGTGCCAGCAGTTACTTGACAGGGCCGACCTACGAGCAGTACTTC. This encodes CASSYLTGPTYEQYF.

The V gene is TRBV29-1, the J gene TRBJ1-1, with no clear D. Germline CDR1 reads SQVTM; CDR2 reads ANQGSEA. The V gene lost 3 bases and the J gene lost 7 bases, with 15 bases spanning the gap. This CDR3 spans 13 amino acids. The CDR3 spells CSVEVVTAGEAFF. Written as DNA, the CDR3 is TGCAGCGTTGAGGTCGTAACCGCTGGTGAAGCTTTCTTT.

The gene calls are TRBV9 and TRBJ2-6, with unresolved D. Germline V lookup: CDR1 SGDLS, CDR2 YYNGEE. The CDR3 length is 16 residues. The ends were cut back, 0 bases at V and 2 bases at J, with 9 bases in the middle. CDR3 nucleotides: TGTGCCAGCAGCGTAGGTTCAGTAGCTGGGGCCAACGTCCTGACTTTC. Encoded protein: CASSVGSVAGANVLTF.

The V and J genes are TRBV27 and TRBJ2-1; 14 positions match TRBD2. V gave up 8 bases and J gave up 8 bases; unmatched junction bases: 8. The germline gives CDR1 MNHEY, CDR2 SMNVEV (reference sequence). The CDR3 length is 15 residues. CDR3 residues: CASSRTSGRRYEQFF. The CDR3 bases are TGTGCCAGCTCCCGGACTAGCGGGAGGAGGTATGAGCAGTTCTTC.

This clonotype was picked up a small number of times. Written as DNA, the CDR3 is TGTGCCAGCAGTTTGTTACAGCAAGAGACCCAGTACTTC. This translates into CASSLLQQETQYF. This rearrangement joins TRBV12-3 or TRBV12-4 to TRBJ2-5; D unclear. This CDR3 comprises 13 residues. Deletions cut 3 bases from V and 2 bases from J, with 7 bases between.

Comment on this clonotype: This clone may be a read error of a much larger clone one base away. The chain joins TRBV9 to TRBJ2-7; D gene ambiguous. The germline gives CDR1 SGDLS, CDR2 YYNGEE. The germline V and J ends were trimmed by 0 bases and 3 bases, with 13 bases remaining between them. The CDR3 totals 15 residues. This chain's CDR3 is CASSVASESSYEQYF. CDR3 in DNA: TGTGCCAGCAGCGTAGCCAGCGAGAGTAGCTACGAGCAGTACTTC.

This clonotype has a handful of counts. This chain connects TRBV2 to TRBJ2-3; 13 bases map to TRBD2. The CDR3 totals 15 residues. From germline, CDR1 is SNHLY and CDR2 FYNNEI. The V segment lost 8 bases and the J segment 6 bases; nucleotides outside the gene matches: 8. The CDR3, as DNA: TGTGCCAGCGGGACTAGCGGGACTCCCCGGGATACGCAGTATTTT. Translation gives CASGTSGTPRDTQYF.

This clonotype was found a few times. The chain employs TRBV20-1 and TRBJ2-1; 14 bases fit TRBD2. The length of the CDR3 is 15 residues. The V gene end was trimmed by 6 bases and the J gene end by 2 bases; junction bases not matched to a gene: 3. Per germline, CDR1 DFQATT and CDR2 SNEGSKA (reference sequence). This chain's CDR3 is CSARLAGGPYNEQFF. The CDR3, as DNA: TGCAGTGCACGACTAGCGGGAGGGCCCTACAATGAGCAGTTCTTC.

This clonotype was picked up a small number of times. The chain is built from TRBV5-1 and TRBJ2-2; 8 bases map to TRBD1. The length of the CDR3 is 16 residues. Unmatched junction bases numbered 9, after V lost 4 bases and J lost 4 bases. From germline, CDR1 is SGHRS and CDR2 YFSETQ. DNA of the CDR3: TGCGCCAGCAGCCCAAGACAGGGGAGGAGCACCGGGGAGCTGTTTTTT. Protein sequence: CASSPRQGRSTGELFF.

This clonotype was picked up a small number of times. In DNA, the CDR3 is TGTGCCAGCGGAGGACTAGGGGGTTCCCACACAGATACGCAGTATTTT. Translation gives CASGGLGGSHTDTQYF. The V and J genes are TRBV28 and TRBJ2-3, with a weak D call TRBD2 (7 bases). CDR3 size: 16 residues. From germline, CDR1 is MDHEN and CDR2 SYDVKM. Between the trimmed V and J ends, which lost 8 bases and 2 bases, there was a span of 20 bases.

The rearrangement uses TRBV2 and TRBJ2-3, with D maybe TRBD2 (7 bases). Trimming took off 5 bases at V and 6 bases at J, with 12 bases between the two ends. Germline CDR1 is SNHLY and CDR2 is FYNNEI. The CDR3 length is 13 residues. The CDR3 bases are TGTGCCAGCAGTCGGGGGGCGGTGGATACGCAGTATTTT. Its translation: CASSRGAVDTQYF.

The table lists this clonotype with a few counts. The chain joins TRBV29-1 to TRBJ2-3; tentatively, D is TRBD1 (5 bases). The CDR3 consists of 11 residues. CDR1 and CDR2 from the germline V gene are SQVTM and ANQGSEA. V was pared by 6 bases and J by 6 bases, with 10 bases between. The CDR3 here is CSVAGSDTQYF. DNA of the CDR3: TGCAGCGTGGCAGGGTCGGATACGCAGTATTTT.

V gene TRBV6-4 combines with J gene TRBJ2-1, with D tentatively TRBD1 (7 bases). Trimming took off 5 bases at V and 9 bases at J, with 20 bases between the two ends. Per germline, CDR1 MRHNA and CDR2 SNTAGT. This CDR3 contains 15 residues. In nucleotides, the CDR3 is TGTGCCAGCAGTAAAGAGGCAGGGGGGCCGGGTGAGCAGTTCTTC. As protein: CASSKEAGGPGEQFF.

This clonotype was counted between two and nine times. The V call is TRBV11-3, the J call TRBJ2-3; D is undetermined. The V end was cut by 1 base, the J end by 4 bases, with 12 bases between. CDR1 is SGHNT and CDR2 is YENEEA in the germline V gene. There are 15 residues in the CDR3. The CDR3 DNA reads as TGTGCCAGCAGCTTAGGGGTAGCAGATTCAGATACGCAGTATTTT. Protein product: CASSLGVADSDTQYF.

The chain links TRBV5-4 to TRBJ2-7, with 10 bases aligning to TRBD2. Losses at the gene ends were 4 bases for V and 4 bases for J; bases not matched to a gene: 5. The CDR3 is 14 residues long. Per germline, CDR1 SGHNT and CDR2 YYREEE (reference sequence). Here the CDR3 DNA reads TGTGCCAGCAGCCTAGCGGGAGTAAGGTACGAGCAGTACTTC. It yields the protein CASSLAGVRYEQYF.

This clonotype was found many times. This chain links TRBV29-1 with TRBJ2-1, with D perhaps TRBD1 (6 bases). Per the germline V gene, CDR1 is SQVTM and CDR2 is ANQGSEA. V was trimmed by 0 bases and J by 12 bases, leaving 18 bases between them. The CDR3 consists of 14 residues. This chain's CDR3 is CSVEDFDRPMGQFF. In nucleotides, the CDR3 is TGCAGCGTTGAAGACTTTGACAGGCCCATGGGGCAGTTCTTC.

This chain connects TRBV28 to TRBJ1-5; 9 bases fit TRBD1. The ends lost 5 bases at V and 3 bases at J; junction bases unmatched: 11. CDR3 length equals 17 residues. Germline lookup yields CDR1 MDHEN and CDR2 SYDVKM. The CDR3 is CASSAGTGLRDNQPQHF. The CDR3 DNA sequence: TGTGCCAGCAGTGCCGGGACAGGGTTGAGGGACAATCAGCCCCAGCATTTT.

The table lists this clonotype with a few counts. CDR3 nucleotides: TGTGCCAGCAGCTCGCGGGGCAGCCGTTCCGGGGAGCTGTTTTTT. As protein: CASSSRGSRSGELFF. The rearrangement links TRBV7-9 to TRBJ2-2; D is perhaps TRBD2 (6 bases). The V end was cut by 4 bases, the J end by 6 bases, with 15 bases between. Germline-derived CDR1 and CDR2 are SEHNR and FQNEAQ (reference sequence). The CDR3 is made up of 15 amino acids. Together with reference TRBV7-9 and TRBJ2-2, the CDR3 gives the full variable domain: DTGVSQNPRHKITKRGQNVTFRCDPISEHNRLYWYRQTLGQGPEFLTYFQNEAQLEKSRLLSDRFSAERPKGSFSTLEIQRTEQGDSAMYLCASSSRGSRSGELFFGEGSRLTVL.

This clonotype was recorded a few times. This chain's CDR3 is CASIRPRPPYEQYF. The CDR3 bases are TGTGCCAGCATAAGGCCCAGGCCCCCCTACGAGCAGTACTTC. J is TRBJ2-7 and V is TRBV28; D gene uncertain. V lost 7 bases to trimming and J lost 2 bases, with 15 bases between them. Per the germline V gene, CDR1 is MDHEN and CDR2 is SYDVKM. This CDR3 spans 14 amino acids.

There are a few counts of this clonotype. This rearrangement joins TRBV6-2 or TRBV6-3 to TRBJ2-7; TRBD1 might be the D (5 bases). Germline CDR1 MNHEY, CDR2 SVGEGT. This CDR3 comprises 12 residues. Trimming cost V 6 bases and J 2 bases, with 8 bases left between them. CDR3 protein: CASRDKAYEQYF. The CDR3 region has the DNA TGTGCCAGCAGGGACAAAGCCTACGAGCAGTACTTC.

This chain joins TRBV7-8 and TRBJ2-7; D unclear. CDR1 and CDR2 (germline): SGHVS, FQNEAQ. V lost 5 bases to trimming and J lost 5 bases, with 16 bases between them. The CDR3 length is 14 residues. The chain's CDR3 is CASSPRGPLNEQYF. CDR3 coding DNA: TGTGCCAGCAGCCCCCGCGGCCCCCTCAACGAGCAGTACTTC.

This clonotype was recorded a few times. The V and J genes are TRBV7-9 and TRBJ2-1; perhaps TRBD2 as D (5 bases). This CDR3 spans 19 amino acids. Germline V lookup: CDR1 SEHNR, CDR2 FQNEAQ (reference sequence). With 7 bases removed from V and 0 bases from J, the gap between germline ends came to 25 bases. The CDR3 DNA reads as TGTGCCAGCAACCTCCTGACTACTCTGTGGCGAAACTCCTACAATGAGCAGTTCTTC. Translating gives CASNLLTTLWRNSYNEQFF.

The V call is TRBV28, the J call TRBJ2-7; the match to TRBD2 covers 9 bases. The CDR3 consists of 14 residues. Germline V gene data show CDR1 as MDHEN and CDR2 as SYDVKM. The ends lost 8 bases at V and 2 bases at J; junction bases unmatched: 7. The CDR3 loop is CASSQGGRAYEQYF. As DNA, the CDR3 is TGTGCCAGCTCTCAGGGCGGGAGGGCCTACGAGCAGTACTTC. Full variable domain (missing parts from reference TRBV28 and TRBJ2-7): DVKVTQSSRYLVKRTGEKVFLECVQDMDHENMFWYRQDPGLGLRLIYFSYDVKMKEKGDIPEGYSVSREKKERFSLILESASTNQTSMYLCASSQGGRAYEQYFGPGTRLTVT.

In the case of this clonotype: A junction end diverges from the germline sequence, so it may reflect a read error. CDR3 nucleotides: TGTGCCTGGAGGGGGGACAGGGGTAGTAAGGTCGGCTTC. It specifies CAWRGDRGSKVGF. The rearrangement uses TRBV30 and TRBJ2-7; the match to TRBD1 covers 10 bases. CDR1 is GTSNPN and CDR2 is SVGIG in the germline V gene (reference sequence). CDR3 size: 13 residues.